The clone carrying this T cell receptor (beta chain) was detected a few times. Its specificity is unknown. The CDR3 length is 15 residues. Germline V gives CDR1 SGHTA, CDR2 FQGNSA. With 1 base clipped from V and 15 bases from J, the junction kept 13 bases outside the gene matches. This sample is drawn from a study of cytotoxic CD8 clonotypes in ibrutinib-treated CLL. Study context: Recorded responses included approximately 24 partial and 2 complete; following median approximately 68 months, roughly 15 stayed remitted and around 12 progressed.

Data came from immunoSEQ multiplex PCR; TCRdb stores just in-frame clones and leaves some out. The data hold about 80,000 clones, with roughly 83% observed a single time. Study conclusions and caveats: Patients had baseline clonality above age-matched healthy donors, and this clonality moved with circulating CD8+ T-cell counts. Clonality increased at ibrutinib response, then returned toward baseline at progression.

Material: PBMCs, obtained after 12 months of ibrutinib treatment. The origin of this receptor is a human donor with chronic lymphocytic leukemia. V is TRBV7-2 and J is TRBJ2-1; 9 positions agree with TRBD1. The CDR3 spells CASSLVGRKQGAVFF. The CDR3 coding sequence is TGTGCCAGCAGCTTAGTAGGCCGCAAACAGGGGGCGGTGTTCTTC.